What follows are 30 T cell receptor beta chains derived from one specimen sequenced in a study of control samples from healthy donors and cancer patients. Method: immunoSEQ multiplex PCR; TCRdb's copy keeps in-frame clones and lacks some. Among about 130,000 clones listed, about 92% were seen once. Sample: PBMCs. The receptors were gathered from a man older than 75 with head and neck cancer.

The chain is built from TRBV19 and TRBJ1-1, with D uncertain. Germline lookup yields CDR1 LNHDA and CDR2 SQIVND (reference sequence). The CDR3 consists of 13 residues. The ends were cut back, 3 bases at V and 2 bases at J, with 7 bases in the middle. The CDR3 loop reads CASSISPNTEAFF. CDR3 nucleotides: TGTGCCAGTAGTATCTCTCCCAACACTGAAGCTTTCTTT. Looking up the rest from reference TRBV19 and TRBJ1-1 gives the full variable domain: DGGITQSPKYLFRKEGQNVTLSCEQNLNHDAMYWYRQDPGQGLRLIYYSQIVNDFQKGDIAEGYSVSREKKESFPLTVTSAQKNPTAFYLCASSISPNTEAFFGQGTRLTVV.

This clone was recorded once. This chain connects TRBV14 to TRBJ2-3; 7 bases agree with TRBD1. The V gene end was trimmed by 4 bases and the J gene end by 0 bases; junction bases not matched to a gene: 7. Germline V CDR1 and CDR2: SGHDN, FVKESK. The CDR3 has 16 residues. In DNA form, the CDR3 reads TGTGCCAGCAGCCGCTGGGGACAGATTAGCACAGATACGCAGTATTTT. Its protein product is CASSRWGQISTDTQYF.

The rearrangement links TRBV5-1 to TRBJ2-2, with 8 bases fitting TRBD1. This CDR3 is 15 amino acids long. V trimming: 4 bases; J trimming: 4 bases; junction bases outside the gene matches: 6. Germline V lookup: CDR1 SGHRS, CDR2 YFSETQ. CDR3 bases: TGCGCCAGCAGCACGGAAACAGGGGGCACCGGGGAGCTGTTTTTT. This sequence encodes CASSTETGGTGELFF. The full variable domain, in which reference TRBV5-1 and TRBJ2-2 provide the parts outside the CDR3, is KAGVTQTPRYLIKTRGQQVTLSCSPISGHRSVSWYQQTPGQGLQFLFEYFSETQRNKGNFPGRFSGRQFSNSRSEMNVSTLELGDSALYLCASSTETGGTGELFFGEGSRLTVL.

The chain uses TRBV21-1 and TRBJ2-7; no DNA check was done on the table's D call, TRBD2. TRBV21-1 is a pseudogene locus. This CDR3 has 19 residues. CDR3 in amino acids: CASSKGVWGTSGRVNEQYF. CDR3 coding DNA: TGTGCCAGCAGCAAAGGGGTCTGGGGCACTAGCGGGAGAGTCAACGAGCAGTACTTC.

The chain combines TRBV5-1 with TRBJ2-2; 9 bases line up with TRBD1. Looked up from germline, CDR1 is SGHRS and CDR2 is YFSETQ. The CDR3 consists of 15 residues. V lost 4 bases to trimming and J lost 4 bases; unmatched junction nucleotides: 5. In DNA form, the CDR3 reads TGCGCCAGCAGCACCGGGACAGGGCCCACCGGGGAGCTGTTTTTT. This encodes CASSTGTGPTGELFF.

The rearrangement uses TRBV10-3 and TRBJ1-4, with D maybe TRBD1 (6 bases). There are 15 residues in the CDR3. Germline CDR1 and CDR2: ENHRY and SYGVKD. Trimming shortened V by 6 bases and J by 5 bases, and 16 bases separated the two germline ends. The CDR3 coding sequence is TGTGCCATCAGGGCCCAGGGCAGGGGCAATGAAAAACTGTTTTTT. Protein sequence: CAIRAQGRGNEKLFF.

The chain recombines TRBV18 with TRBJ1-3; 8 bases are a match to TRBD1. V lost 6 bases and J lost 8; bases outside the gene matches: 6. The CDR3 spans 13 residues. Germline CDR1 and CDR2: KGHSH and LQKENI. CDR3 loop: CASSLDRVDTIYF. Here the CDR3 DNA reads TGTGCCAGCTCGTTGGACAGGGTGGACACCATATATTTT.

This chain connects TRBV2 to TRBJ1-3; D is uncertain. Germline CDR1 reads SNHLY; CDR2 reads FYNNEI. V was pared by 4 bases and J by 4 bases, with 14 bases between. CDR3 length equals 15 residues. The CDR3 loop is CASSVVWVAGNTIYF. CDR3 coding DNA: TGTGCCAGCAGTGTTGTTTGGGTTGCGGGAAACACCATATATTTT.

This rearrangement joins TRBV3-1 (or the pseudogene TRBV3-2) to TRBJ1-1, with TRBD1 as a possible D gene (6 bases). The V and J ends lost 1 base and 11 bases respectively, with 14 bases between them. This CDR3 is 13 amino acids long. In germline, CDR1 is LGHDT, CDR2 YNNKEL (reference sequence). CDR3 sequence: CASSQVSGGQAFF. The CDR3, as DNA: TGTGCCAGCAGCCAAGTTTCGGGGGGCCAGGCTTTCTTT.

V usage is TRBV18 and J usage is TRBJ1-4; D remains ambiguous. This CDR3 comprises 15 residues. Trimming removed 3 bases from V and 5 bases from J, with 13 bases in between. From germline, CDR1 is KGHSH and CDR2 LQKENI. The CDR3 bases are TGTGCCAGCTCACCCACCCGGGATGGGAATGAAAAACTGTTTTTT. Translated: CASSPTRDGNEKLFF.

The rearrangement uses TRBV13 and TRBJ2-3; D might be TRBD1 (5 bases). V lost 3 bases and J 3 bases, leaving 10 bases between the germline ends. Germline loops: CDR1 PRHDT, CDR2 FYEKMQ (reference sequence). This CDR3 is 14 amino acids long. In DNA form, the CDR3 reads TGTGCCAGCAGCTTGGACACAGGAACAGATACGCAGTATTTT. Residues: CASSLDTGTDTQYF. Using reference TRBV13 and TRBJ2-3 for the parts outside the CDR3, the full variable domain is AAGVIQSPRHLIKEKRETATLKCYPIPRHDTVYWYQQGPGQDPQFLISFYEKMQSDKGSIPDRFSAQQFSDYHSELNMSSLELGDSALYFCASSLDTGTDTQYFGPGTRLTVL.

The CDR3, as DNA: TGTGCCAGCAGCGTAGGGGGCCAGTACAATGAGCAGTTCTTC. Translation: CASSVGGQYNEQFF. The V and J genes are TRBV9 and TRBJ2-1, with a possible D match to TRBD1 (5 bases). Germline values: CDR1 SGDLS, CDR2 YYNGEE. The CDR3 runs to 14 residues. The germline V and J ends were trimmed by 0 bases and 4 bases, with 8 bases remaining between them.

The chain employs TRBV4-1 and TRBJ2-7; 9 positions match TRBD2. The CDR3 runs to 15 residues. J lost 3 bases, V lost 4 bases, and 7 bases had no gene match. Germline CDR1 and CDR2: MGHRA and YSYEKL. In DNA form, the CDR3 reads TGCGCCAGCAGCCTCGCGGCTAGCGGGGACTACGAGCAGTACTTC. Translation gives CASSLAASGDYEQYF.

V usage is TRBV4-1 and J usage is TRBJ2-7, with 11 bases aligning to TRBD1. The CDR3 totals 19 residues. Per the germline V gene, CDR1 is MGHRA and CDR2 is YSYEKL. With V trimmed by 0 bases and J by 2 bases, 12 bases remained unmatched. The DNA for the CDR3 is TGCGCCAGCAGCCAAGATGCGGACAGGGGGCCACCGGTCACCTACGAGCAGTACTTC. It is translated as CASSQDADRGPPVTYEQYF.

The CDR3 region has the DNA TGTGCCAGCAGCCAAGTAAGAGGACCGTTCACTGAAGCTTTCTTT. This codes for CASSQVRGPFTEAFF. The V call is TRBV3-1 (or the pseudogene TRBV3-2), the J call TRBJ1-1, with D hard to call. The CDR3 length is 15 residues. The germline gives CDR1 LGHDT, CDR2 YNNKEL (reference sequence). With 1 base removed from V and 4 bases from J, the gap between germline ends came to 13 bases.

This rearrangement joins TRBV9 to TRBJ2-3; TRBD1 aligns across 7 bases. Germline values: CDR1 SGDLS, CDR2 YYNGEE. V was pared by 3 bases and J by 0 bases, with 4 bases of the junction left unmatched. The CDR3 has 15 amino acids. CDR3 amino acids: CASSAGTASTDTQYF. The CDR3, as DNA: TGTGCCAGCAGCGCCGGGACAGCTAGCACAGATACGCAGTATTTT.

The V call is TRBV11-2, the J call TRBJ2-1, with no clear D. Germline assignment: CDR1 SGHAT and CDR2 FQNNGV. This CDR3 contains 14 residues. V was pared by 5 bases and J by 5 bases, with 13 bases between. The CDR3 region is CASSLRGWNNEQFF. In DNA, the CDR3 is TGTGCCAGCAGCCTCCGCGGTTGGAACAATGAGCAGTTCTTC.

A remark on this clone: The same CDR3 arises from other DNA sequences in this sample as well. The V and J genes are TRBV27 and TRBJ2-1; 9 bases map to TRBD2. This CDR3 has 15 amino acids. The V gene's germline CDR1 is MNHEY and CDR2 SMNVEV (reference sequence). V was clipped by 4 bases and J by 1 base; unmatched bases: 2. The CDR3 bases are TGTGCCAGCAGTTCTGGACTAGCGTCCTACAATGAGCAGTTCTTC. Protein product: CASSSGLASYNEQFF.

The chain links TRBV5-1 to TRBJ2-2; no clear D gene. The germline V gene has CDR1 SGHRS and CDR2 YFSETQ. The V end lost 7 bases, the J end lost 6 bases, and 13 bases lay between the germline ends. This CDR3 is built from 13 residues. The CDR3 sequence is CASRPLEAGELFF. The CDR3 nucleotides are TGCGCCAGCCGACCTCTAGAAGCCGGGGAGCTGTTTTTT.

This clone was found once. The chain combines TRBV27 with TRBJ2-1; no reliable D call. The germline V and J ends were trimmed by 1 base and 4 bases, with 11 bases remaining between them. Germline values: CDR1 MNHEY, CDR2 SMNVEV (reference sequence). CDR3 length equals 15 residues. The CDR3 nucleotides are TGTGCCAGCAGTTTATTAGGCAGGATTTACAATGAGCAGTTCTTC. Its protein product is CASSLLGRIYNEQFF.

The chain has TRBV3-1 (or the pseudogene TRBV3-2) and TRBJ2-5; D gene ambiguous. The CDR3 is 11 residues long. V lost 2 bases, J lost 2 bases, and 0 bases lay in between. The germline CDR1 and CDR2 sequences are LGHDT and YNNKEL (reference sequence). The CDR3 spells CASSQQETQYF. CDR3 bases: TGTGCCAGCAGCCAACAAGAGACCCAGTACTTC.

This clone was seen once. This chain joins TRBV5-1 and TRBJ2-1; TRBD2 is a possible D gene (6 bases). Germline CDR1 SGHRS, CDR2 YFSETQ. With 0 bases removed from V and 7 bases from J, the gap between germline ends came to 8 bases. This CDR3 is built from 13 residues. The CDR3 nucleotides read TGCGCCAGCAGCTTGGAGGGGAGGAATGAGCAGTTCTTC. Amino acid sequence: CASSLEGRNEQFF. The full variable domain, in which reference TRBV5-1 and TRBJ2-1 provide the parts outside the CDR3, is KAGVTQTPRYLIKTRGQQVTLSCSPISGHRSVSWYQQTPGQGLQFLFEYFSETQRNKGNFPGRFSGRQFSNSRSEMNVSTLELGDSALYLCASSLEGRNEQFFGPGTRLTVL.

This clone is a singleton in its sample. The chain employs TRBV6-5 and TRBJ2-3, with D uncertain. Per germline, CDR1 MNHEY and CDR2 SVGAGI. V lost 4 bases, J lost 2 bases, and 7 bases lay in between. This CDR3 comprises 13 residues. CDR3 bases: TGTGCCAGCAGTTTCCACACCACAGATACGCAGTATTTT. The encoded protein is CASSFHTTDTQYF.

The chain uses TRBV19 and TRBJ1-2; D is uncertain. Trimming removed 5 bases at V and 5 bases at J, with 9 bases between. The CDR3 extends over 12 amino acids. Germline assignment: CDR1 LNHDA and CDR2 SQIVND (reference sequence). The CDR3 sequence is CASSHGRYGYTF. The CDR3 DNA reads TGTGCCAGTAGTCATGGAAGGTATGGCTACACCTTC.

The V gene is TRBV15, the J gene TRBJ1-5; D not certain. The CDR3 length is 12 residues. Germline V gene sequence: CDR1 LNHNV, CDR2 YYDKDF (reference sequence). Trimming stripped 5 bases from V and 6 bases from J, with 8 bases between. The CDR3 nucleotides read TGTGCCACCAGCCCGGCCCGTCAGCCCCAGCATTTT. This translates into CATSPARQPQHF. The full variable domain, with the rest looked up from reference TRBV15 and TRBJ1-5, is DAMVIQNPRYQVTQFGKPVTLSCSQTLNHNVMYWYQQKSSQAPKLLFHYYDKDFNNEADTPDNFQSRRPNTSFCFLDIRSPGLGDTAMYLCATSPARQPQHFGDGTRLSIL.

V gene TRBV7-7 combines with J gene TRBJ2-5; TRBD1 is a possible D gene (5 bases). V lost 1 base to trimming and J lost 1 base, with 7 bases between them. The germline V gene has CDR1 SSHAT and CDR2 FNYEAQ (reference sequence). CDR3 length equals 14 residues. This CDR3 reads CASSLVGRQETQYF. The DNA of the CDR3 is TGTGCCAGCAGCTTAGTGGGGCGCCAAGAGACCCAGTACTTC.

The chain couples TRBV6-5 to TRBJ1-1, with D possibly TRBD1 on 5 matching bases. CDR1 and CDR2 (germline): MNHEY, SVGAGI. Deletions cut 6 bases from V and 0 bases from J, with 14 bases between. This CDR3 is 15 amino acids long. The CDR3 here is CASSRPGRMNTEAFF. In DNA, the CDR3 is TGTGCCAGCAGCCGGCCGGGACGGATGAACACTGAAGCTTTCTTT.

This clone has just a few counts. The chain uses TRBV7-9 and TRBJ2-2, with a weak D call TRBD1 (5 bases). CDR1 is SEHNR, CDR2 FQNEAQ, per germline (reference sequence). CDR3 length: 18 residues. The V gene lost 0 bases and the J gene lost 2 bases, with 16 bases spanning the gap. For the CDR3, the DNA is TGTGCCAGCAGCTTAGCGCCCCTGACAGATTACAACACCGGGGAGCTGTTTTTT. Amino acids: CASSLAPLTDYNTGELFF.

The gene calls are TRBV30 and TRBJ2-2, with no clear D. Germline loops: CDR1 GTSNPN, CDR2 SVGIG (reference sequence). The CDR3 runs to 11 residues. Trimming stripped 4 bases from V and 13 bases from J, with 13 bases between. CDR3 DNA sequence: TGTGCCTGGACTCACGGTCTCTGGCTGTTTTTT. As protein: CAWTHGLWLFF.

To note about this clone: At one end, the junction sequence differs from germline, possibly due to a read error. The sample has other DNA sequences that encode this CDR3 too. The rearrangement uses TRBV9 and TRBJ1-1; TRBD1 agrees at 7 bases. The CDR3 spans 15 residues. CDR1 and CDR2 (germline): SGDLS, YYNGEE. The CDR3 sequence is CASSVEGRGNTEAFF. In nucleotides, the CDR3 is TGTGCCAGCAGCGTAGAGGGCAGGGGGAACACTGAAGCCTTCTTT. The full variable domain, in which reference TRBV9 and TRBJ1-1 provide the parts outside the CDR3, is DSGVTQTPKHLITATGQRVTLRCSPRSGDLSVYWYQQSLDQGLQFLIQYYNGEERAKGNILERFSAQQFPDLHSELNLSSLELGDSALYFCASSVEGRGNTEAFFGQGTRLTVV.